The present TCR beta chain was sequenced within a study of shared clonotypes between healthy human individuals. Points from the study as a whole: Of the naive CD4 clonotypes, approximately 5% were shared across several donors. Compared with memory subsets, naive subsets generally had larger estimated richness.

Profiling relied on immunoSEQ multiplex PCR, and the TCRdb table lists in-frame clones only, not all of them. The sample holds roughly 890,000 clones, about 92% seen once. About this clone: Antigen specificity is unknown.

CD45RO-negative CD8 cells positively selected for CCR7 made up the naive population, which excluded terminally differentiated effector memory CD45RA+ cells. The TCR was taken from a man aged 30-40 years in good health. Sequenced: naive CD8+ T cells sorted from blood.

The CDR3: CASSLEPGTSGSNEQFF. In DNA, the CDR3 is TGTGCCAGCAGCCTCGAACCCGGGACTAGCGGGAGCAATGAGCAGTTCTTC. The chain employs TRBV9 and TRBJ2-1; 14 bases map to TRBD2. Germline assignment: CDR1 SGDLS and CDR2 YYNGEE. This CDR3 has 17 amino acids. The trim removed 4 bases at V and 6 bases at J, leaving 9 bases unmatched.